Presented here are 20 T cell receptor beta chains from one specimen sequenced in a study of blood T cell repertoires in COVID-19. Sequencing was performed with immunoSEQ multiplex PCR; in TCRdb, only in-frame clones are kept and a portion is missing. Among about 180,000 clones, approximately 87% were seen once, and the ten largest hold less than 25%. Sequenced: peripheral blood. The receptors shown here come from a man between 65 and 79 years old with active or convalescent COVID-19.

The chain links TRBV7-2 to TRBJ1-6; D gene ambiguous. V was clipped by 11 bases and J by 2 bases, with 16 bases between them. Germline V gene lookup returns CDR1 SGHTA and CDR2 FQGNSA. The CDR3 consists of 15 residues. CDR3 in DNA: TGTGCCTCCTGGGCGGGGAGCGCCTATAATTCACCCCTCCACTTT. It yields the protein CASWAGSAYNSPLHF.

V usage is TRBV5-4 and J usage is TRBJ1-2; 8 nucleotides agree with TRBD1. J was trimmed by 4 bases and V by 5 bases; bases with no gene match: 10. CDR1 SGHNT and CDR2 YYREEE come from the germline V gene (reference sequence). The CDR3 has 15 amino acids. The CDR3 here is CASRPAGQVTYGYTF. The CDR3 coding sequence is TGTGCCAGCAGGCCCGCGGGACAGGTTACCTATGGCTACACCTTC.

The V gene is TRBV20-1, the J gene TRBJ1-2, with 7 positions matching TRBD1. The V gene's germline CDR1 is DFQATT and CDR2 SNEGSKA (reference sequence). J was trimmed by 6 bases and V by 6 bases; bases with no gene match: 4. The CDR3 loop spans 11 amino acids. The CDR3 reads CSASTGNGYTF. In DNA form, the CDR3 reads TGCAGTGCGTCGACAGGGAATGGCTACACCTTC.

The chain employs TRBV6-5 and TRBJ2-7, with a possible D match to TRBD2 (6 bases). Trimming pared 7 bases from V and 4 bases from J, leaving 8 bases between. From germline, CDR1 is MNHEY and CDR2 SVGAGI. This CDR3 comprises 11 residues. CDR3 DNA: TGTGCCAGCACCGGAGGGTACGAGCAGTACTTC. It translates to CASTGGYEQYF.

The rearrangement joins TRBV9 to TRBJ2-1; TRBD2 agrees at 10 bases. This CDR3 spans 15 amino acids. Per the germline V gene, CDR1 is SGDLS and CDR2 is YYNGEE. V lost 2 bases and J lost 12; bases outside the gene matches: 11. The CDR3 nucleotides are TGTGCCAGCAGCGTTAAAGGTAGCGGGGGGTCCCCGCAGTTCTTC. It encodes CASSVKGSGGSPQFF. Supplemented by reference TRBV9 and TRBJ2-1, the full variable domain reads DSGVTQTPKHLITATGQRVTLRCSPRSGDLSVYWYQQSLDQGLQFLIQYYNGEERAKGNILERFSAQQFPDLHSELNLSSLELGDSALYFCASSVKGSGGSPQFFGPGTRLTVL.

In nucleotides, the CDR3 is TGCGCCAGCAGCCAAAACCCGGGGGGAGGGGATGAGACCCAGTACTTC. Residues: CASSQNPGGGDETQYF. The gene calls are TRBV4-3 and TRBJ2-5; TRBD2 aligns across 7 bases. J gave up 5 bases and V 2 bases, and 11 bases lay outside the gene matches. The germline V gene has CDR1 LGHNA and CDR2 YSLEER. The CDR3 totals 16 residues.

The chain has TRBV2 and TRBJ1-5; 7 bases agree with TRBD1. J gave up 3 bases and V 6 bases, and 8 bases lay outside the gene matches. CDR1 SNHLY and CDR2 FYNNEI come from the germline V gene. The CDR3 runs 15 residues. This chain's CDR3 is CASRRQGSDNQPQHF. In nucleotides, the CDR3 is TGTGCCAGCAGAAGACAGGGATCCGACAATCAGCCCCAGCATTTT.

The J gene is TRBJ2-4, the V gene TRBV29-1, with D tentatively TRBD2 (6 bases). This CDR3 is 14 amino acids long. Germline V gives CDR1 SQVTM, CDR2 ANQGSEA. Trimming removed 5 bases at V and 0 bases at J, with 11 bases between. CDR3 in DNA: TGCAGCGTTCGAGGTAGCGGAGCCAAAAACATTCAGTACTTC. It yields the protein CSVRGSGAKNIQYF.

The CDR3 region is CASSFRTGIKEKLFF. CDR3 coding DNA: TGTGCCAGCAGCTTTCGGACAGGGATAAAGGAAAAACTGTTTTTT. V usage is TRBV7-2 and J usage is TRBJ1-4; 8 bases map to TRBD1. J lost 8 bases, V lost 3 bases, and 8 bases had no gene match. CDR1 SGHTA and CDR2 FQGNSA come from the germline V gene. The CDR3 is 15 residues long.

The chain joins TRBV7-2 to TRBJ2-5, with 8 bases matching TRBD1. CDR3 length: 15 amino acids. Per the germline V gene, CDR1 is SGHTA and CDR2 is FQGNSA. Trimming removed 2 bases from V and 8 bases from J; junction bases left unmatched: 10. CDR3 amino acids: CASSLLDRVRRTQYF. In DNA, the CDR3 is TGTGCCAGCAGCTTATTGGACAGGGTTCGTCGCACCCAGTACTTC.

CDR3 DNA: TGTGCCAGCAGGCAGGGGACCTACAATGAGCAGTTCTTC. Its protein product is CASRQGTYNEQFF. The rearrangement links TRBV28 to TRBJ2-1; TRBD1 is a possible D gene (6 bases). CDR3 length: 13 amino acids. Germline CDR1 MDHEN, CDR2 SYDVKM. The V end lost 6 bases, the J end lost 2 bases, and 8 bases lay between the germline ends.

The chain joins TRBV24-1 to TRBJ2-1; tentative D call: TRBD2 (5 bases). The CDR3 is made up of 15 amino acids. Trimming took 3 bases from V and 3 from J, leaving 11 bases between them. Germline V gives CDR1 KGHDR, CDR2 SFDVKD. CDR3 in amino acids: CATSDKRRVYNEQFF. The CDR3 DNA sequence: TGTGCCACCAGTGATAAGCGGAGAGTCTACAATGAGCAGTTCTTC.

This clone was detected once. V gene TRBV7-9 combines with J gene TRBJ2-7; 10 bases are shared with TRBD1. Germline V lookup: CDR1 SEHNR, CDR2 FQNEAQ (reference sequence). The CDR3 is 15 amino acids. The trim removed 5 bases at V and 4 bases at J, leaving 8 bases unmatched. Here the CDR3 DNA reads TGTGCCAGCAGCCCCTGGGACAGGGGACTTTACGAGCAGTACTTC. Amino acid sequence: CASSPWDRGLYEQYF. Complete variable domain (other parts from reference TRBV7-9 and TRBJ2-7): DTGVSQNPRHKITKRGQNVTFRCDPISEHNRLYWYRQTLGQGPEFLTYFQNEAQLEKSRLLSDRFSAERPKGSFSTLEIQRTEQGDSAMYLCASSPWDRGLYEQYFGPGTRLTVT.

CDR3 coding DNA: TGTGCCAGCAGCTTAGGTCCCGGGACAACGAACACTGAAGCTTTCTTT. This sequence encodes CASSLGPGTTNTEAFF. The chain has TRBV7-2 and TRBJ1-1; D may be TRBD1 (6 bases). In germline, CDR1 is SGHTA, CDR2 FQGNSA. The CDR3 length is 16 residues. V was pared by 1 base and J by 1 base, with 13 bases between.

Only a few counts were recorded for this clone. The chain uses TRBV6-5 and TRBJ2-1; D is unclear. Germline lookup yields CDR1 MNHEY and CDR2 SVGAGI. This CDR3 contains 13 residues. V lost 5 bases and J 8 bases, leaving 13 bases between the germline ends. The CDR3 sequence: CASSNPLEDEQFF. As DNA, the CDR3 is TGTGCCAGCAGTAACCCCCTCGAGGATGAGCAGTTCTTC.

The chain joins TRBV30 to TRBJ2-2; 9 bases fit TRBD1. Germline V gene data show CDR1 as GTSNPN and CDR2 as SVGIG (reference sequence). This CDR3 spans 14 amino acids. V was clipped by 2 bases and J by 7 bases; unmatched bases: 5. Written as DNA, the CDR3 is TGTGCCTGGAGTATGGACAGGGGTATCGGGGAGCTGTTTTTT. It codes for CAWSMDRGIGELFF. The full variable domain, completed using reference TRBV30 and TRBJ2-2, is SQTIHQWPATLVQPVGSPLSLECTVEGTSNPNLYWYRQAAGRGLQLLFYSVGIGQISSEVPQNLSASRPQDRQFILSSKKLLLSDSGFYLCAWSMDRGIGELFFGEGSRLTVL.

V and J are TRBV9 and TRBJ1-6; D ambiguous. Germline loops: CDR1 SGDLS, CDR2 YYNGEE. Trimming removed 2 bases from V and 2 bases from J, with 8 bases in between. This CDR3 is built from 15 residues. In DNA form, the CDR3 reads TGTGCCAGCAGCGTCGATGTAGCCTATAATTCACCCCTCCACTTT. Translated, it gives CASSVDVAYNSPLHF.

This clone came up a few times. The rearrangement uses TRBV6-2 or TRBV6-3 and TRBJ2-7; D unclear. Trimming removed 4 bases at V and 7 bases at J, with 11 bases between. Looked up from germline, CDR1 is MNHEY and CDR2 is SVGEGT. The CDR3 length is 12 residues. This CDR3 is CASSFPPGEQYF. The CDR3 region has the DNA TGTGCCAGCAGTTTTCCACCAGGAGAGCAGTACTTC.

This rearrangement joins TRBV4-3 to TRBJ1-3; D is possibly TRBD1 (6 bases). This CDR3 is 18 amino acids long. CDR1 is LGHNA and CDR2 is YSLEER in the germline V gene. The germline V and J ends were trimmed by 0 bases and 5 bases, with 20 bases remaining between them. The CDR3 DNA reads as TGCGCCAGCAGCCAAGATACCCCTCCCAGGGGATGGCGAAACACCATATATTTT. This sequence encodes CASSQDTPPRGWRNTIYF.

The J gene is TRBJ1-1, the V gene TRBV5-8, with a tentative D call TRBD1 (6 bases). V was clipped by 0 bases and J by 11 bases, with 20 bases between them. The germline V gene has CDR1 SGHTS and CDR2 YDEGEE. The CDR3 has 15 amino acids. The CDR3 bases are TGTGCCAGCAGCTTGGAGGGACATGGCGCCTTCGGGGCTTTCTTT. Translation: CASSLEGHGAFGAFF. Together with reference TRBV5-8 and TRBJ1-1, the CDR3 gives the full variable domain: EAGVTQSPTHLIKTRGQQATLRCSPISGHTSVYWYQQALGLGLQFLLWYDEGEERNRGNFPPRFSGRQFPNYSSELNVNALELEDSALYLCASSLEGHGAFGAFFGQGTRLTVV.